The T cell receptor beta chain described here comes from a study of blood T cells in healthy people across ages. A second PCR of roughly 7 to 11 cycles used a sample-barcoded 5' primer and a J-beta primer mix. A template-switch adaptor with 12 random nucleotides tagged each cDNA molecule. Per sample, CDR3-containing paired-end reads numbered at least 2.5 million. TCRdb independently ran MiXCR on the 5' RACE reads; one entry per CDR3 protein. The sample has fewer than 600,000 distinct CDR3 sequences; approximately 26% are singletons. Trimming cost V 7 bases and J 2 bases, with 14 bases left between them. The CDR3 loop spans 13 amino acids. Germline V gene sequence: CDR1 SQVTM, CDR2 ANQGSEA. This clonotype was counted only a few times. Its antigen is currently unknown. Study-level points and caveats: Considered underestimates were the diversity estimates obtained from one million T cells.

These data are also associated with another study on T cells of mothers and their children.

The receptor was derived from a boy between 2 and 10 years old in good health. Sequencing was performed on blood. V gene TRBV29-1 combines with J gene TRBJ2-5; D might be TRBD1 or TRBD2, each matching 5 bases. The CDR3 protein is CSAKGRAQETQYF. CDR3 bases: TGCAGCGCGAAGGGACGGGCACAAGAGACCCAGTACTTC.